This TCR beta chain was captured by sequencing in a study of blood T cell repertoires in COVID-19. Method: immunoSEQ multiplex PCR; TCRdb's copy keeps in-frame clones and lacks some. The table includes 150,000 or so clones, about 80% detected once. This CDR3 spans 15 amino acids. Trimming shortened V by 1 base and J by 10 bases, and 14 bases separated the two germline ends. Germline V CDR1 and CDR2: MGHRA, YSYEKL. The rearrangement links TRBV4-1 to TRBJ1-6; tentative D call: TRBD1 (5 bases). Sequencing input: peripheral blood. This TCR was recovered from a woman between 55 and 75 years old with acute or convalescent COVID-19. CDR3 DNA sequence: TGCGCCAGCAGCCAAGGGGGCAGGGTAGGATCACCCCTCCACTTT. Translated: CASSQGGRVGSPLHF.